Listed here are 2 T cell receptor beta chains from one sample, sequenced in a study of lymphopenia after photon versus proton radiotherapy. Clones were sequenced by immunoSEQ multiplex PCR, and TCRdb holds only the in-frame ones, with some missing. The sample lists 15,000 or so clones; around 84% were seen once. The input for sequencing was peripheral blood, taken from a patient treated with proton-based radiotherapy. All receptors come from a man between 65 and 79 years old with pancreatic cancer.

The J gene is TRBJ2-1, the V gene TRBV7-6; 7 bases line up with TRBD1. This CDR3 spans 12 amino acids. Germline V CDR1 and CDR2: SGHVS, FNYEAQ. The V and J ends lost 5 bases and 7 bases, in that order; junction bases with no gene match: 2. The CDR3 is CASSPQGNEQFF. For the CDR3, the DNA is TGTGCCAGCAGCCCACAGGGGAATGAGCAGTTCTTC.

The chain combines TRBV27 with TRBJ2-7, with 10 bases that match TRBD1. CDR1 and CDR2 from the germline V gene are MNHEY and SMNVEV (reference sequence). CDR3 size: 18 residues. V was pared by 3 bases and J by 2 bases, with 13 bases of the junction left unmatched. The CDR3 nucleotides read TGTGCCAGCAGTTTTCGCCGAACCAGGACAGGGGGGACCTACGAGCAGTACTTC. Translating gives CASSFRRTRTGGTYEQYF.